A single sample gave rise to the 14 T cell receptor beta chains below, sequenced in a study of OX40 agonist ivuxolimab in advanced cancers. Profiling relied on immunoSEQ multiplex PCR, and the TCRdb table lists in-frame clones only, not all of them. The sample lists roughly 80,000 clones, over 75% seen once, with around 6.6% in the top ten. The source was CD4+ or CD8+ T cells sorted from blood, collected in a trial of the OX40 agonist ivuxolimab. The receptors derive from an adult with an advanced solid tumor such as melanoma, head and neck, liver or kidney cancer.

This clone appeared a single time. This chain joins TRBV18 and TRBJ1-1; D unresolved. Germline assignment: CDR1 KGHSH and CDR2 LQKENI. This CDR3 spans 13 amino acids. The germline V and J ends were trimmed by 6 bases and 1 base, with 9 bases remaining between them. The CDR3 loop reads CASSFGENTEAFF. Here the CDR3 DNA reads TGTGCCAGCTCCTTTGGAGAGAACACTGAAGCTTTCTTT.

This chain connects TRBV2 to TRBJ2-1; no clear D gene. CDR3 length equals 14 residues. Trimming pared 7 bases from V and 2 bases from J, leaving 12 bases between. CDR1 and CDR2 (germline): SNHLY, FYNNEI. The CDR3 sequence: CASTKEAPYNEQFF. DNA of the CDR3: TGTGCCAGCACCAAAGAGGCACCCTACAATGAGCAGTTCTTC.

V usage is TRBV4-1 and J usage is TRBJ1-3, with D possibly TRBD1 on 5 matching bases. V shed 1 base and J shed 11 bases, with 21 bases lying between them. The CDR3 spans 16 residues. CDR1 and CDR2 from the germline V gene are MGHRA and YSYEKL. The CDR3 here is CASSQGFGALGRSIYF. The CDR3 coding sequence is TGCGCCAGCAGCCAAGGCTTCGGGGCCTTGGGAAGGTCCATATATTTT.

V is TRBV7-3 and J is TRBJ2-6, with unresolved D. This CDR3 region has 14 residues. Trimming left V 5 bases short and J 0 bases short, with 5 bases between. The germline V gene encodes CDR1 SGHTA and CDR2 FQGTGA. The CDR3 bases are TGTGCCAGCAGCCGGAACTCTGGGGCCAACGTCCTGACTTTC. This sequence encodes CASSRNSGANVLTF.

In regard to this clone: One end of the junction does not line up with germline, which may come from a read error. V and J are TRBV6-4 and TRBJ2-1; maybe TRBD1 (5 bases). Germline V gene lookup returns CDR1 MRHNA and CDR2 SNTAGT. The CDR3 spans 13 residues. CDR3 residues: CASSEGPRTPPVF. CDR3 nucleotides: TGTGCCAGCAGTGAGGGGCCCAGGACCCCGCCCGTCTTC.

This chain connects TRBV4-3 to TRBJ2-7; TRBD2 agrees at 7 bases. V lost 3 bases, J lost 2 bases, and 10 bases stayed unmatched. Germline loops: CDR1 LGHNA, CDR2 YSLEER. This CDR3 comprises 16 residues. CDR3 DNA sequence: TGCGCCAGCAGCCAGTCCCACGGGGGAGGGGCCTACGAGCAGTACTTC. Amino acid sequence: CASSQSHGGGAYEQYF.

The chain uses TRBV5-1 and TRBJ2-3, with 7 bases fitting TRBD1. This CDR3 contains 15 residues. V was clipped by 4 bases and J by 3 bases; unmatched bases: 8. Germline lookup yields CDR1 SGHRS and CDR2 YFSETQ. The CDR3: CASSPVDRRTDTQYF. The CDR3 region has the DNA TGCGCCAGCAGCCCCGTGGACAGGAGAACAGATACGCAGTATTTT. The whole variable domain, remainder taken from reference TRBV5-1 and TRBJ2-3, is KAGVTQTPRYLIKTRGQQVTLSCSPISGHRSVSWYQQTPGQGLQFLFEYFSETQRNKGNFPGRFSGRQFSNSRSEMNVSTLELGDSALYLCASSPVDRRTDTQYFGPGTRLTVL.

The rearrangement uses TRBV10-3 and TRBJ2-7, with TRBD1 identical over 10 bases. The length of the CDR3 is 15 residues. CDR1 and CDR2 from the germline V gene are ENHRY and SYGVKD. V shed 4 bases, J shed 5 bases, and the junction held 8 bases outside the gene matches. The CDR3 DNA follows: TGTGCCATCAGTGTCGAGGGACAGGGGACCCACGAGCAGTACTTC. Amino acid sequence: CAISVEGQGTHEQYF.

This chain links TRBV27 with TRBJ2-7; TRBD1 aligns across 8 bases. Trimming took 3 bases from V and 2 from J; bases not matched to a gene: 27. Germline V gives CDR1 MNHEY, CDR2 SMNVEV (reference sequence). The CDR3 sequence is 22 residues long. CDR3 bases: TGTGCCAGCAGTTTGCGGGCACAGAGGGGGAGCAGGGGGCTCGGGATTCCCTACGAGCAGTACTTC. As protein: CASSLRAQRGSRGLGIPYEQYF.

This clone was counted between two and nine times. This rearrangement joins TRBV7-3 to TRBJ1-1; D not certain. With 5 bases removed from V and 0 bases from J, the gap between germline ends came to 7 bases. The CDR3 covers 13 residues. CDR1 and CDR2 from the germline V gene are SGHTA and FQGTGA. CDR3: CASSVDVNTEAFF. The CDR3 coding sequence is TGTGCCAGCAGCGTGGACGTGAACACTGAAGCTTTCTTT.

This clone was recorded only once. The chain carries TRBV29-1 and TRBJ2-3, with unresolved D. CDR1 is SQVTM and CDR2 is ANQGSEA in the germline V gene. The CDR3 is made up of 14 amino acids. Trimming removed 7 bases from V and 2 bases from J, with 16 bases in between. The CDR3 is CSARDGALTDTQYF. The CDR3, as DNA: TGCAGCGCCCGCGATGGTGCCCTCACAGATACGCAGTATTTT.

This rearrangement joins TRBV2 to TRBJ2-3; 12 positions agree with TRBD2. Germline loops: CDR1 SNHLY, CDR2 FYNNEI. V trimming: 6 bases; J trimming: 9 bases; junction bases outside the gene matches: 13. The CDR3 is 16 residues long. The CDR3 loop reads CASRPQQSSGGATQYF. In DNA, the CDR3 is TGTGCCAGCAGACCTCAGCAATCTAGCGGGGGGGCGACGCAGTATTTT.

J is TRBJ2-1 and V is TRBV9, with 11 positions matching TRBD2. V lost 3 bases, J lost 1 base, and 3 bases stayed unmatched. The CDR3 is made up of 16 amino acids. The germline CDR1 and CDR2 sequences are SGDLS and YYNGEE. In nucleotides, the CDR3 is TGTGCCAGCAGCGGATCTAGCGGGGGGTCCTACAATGAGCAGTTCTTC. It encodes CASSGSSGGSYNEQFF.

The rearrangement joins TRBV28 to TRBJ1-1; possible D gene TRBD1, 5 bases. The CDR3 is 11 residues long. In germline, CDR1 is MDHEN, CDR2 SYDVKM. The ends were cut back, 8 bases at V and 5 bases at J, with 9 bases in the middle. DNA of the CDR3: TGTGCCAGCGGCCGGGGGACTGAAGCTTTCTTT. Protein sequence: CASGRGTEAFF.